Sequencing of this T cell receptor (beta chain) was carried out in a study of Graves' ophthalmopathy and Graves' hyperthyroidism. Amplification from RNA transcripts yielded the TCR beta CDR3 regions. HTBI-primed first-round RT-PCR preceded second-round multiplex PCR. In TCRdb, the multiplex PCR reads were re-called with MiXCR into one record per CDR3 protein. The sample comprises about 1.1 million distinct CDR3 sequences, about 40% of which are singletons, and over 8.5% rests with the top ten. In germline, CDR1 is SGDLS, CDR2 YYNGEE. The CDR3 runs 15 residues. V was clipped by 3 bases and J by 2 bases; unmatched bases: 4. Comment on this clonotype: What it binds is not known.

General study results and limits: Detection in blood was also observed for most expanded thyroid clonotypes above 0.001 frequency.

The rearrangement joins TRBV9 to TRBJ1-2; 10 bases line up with TRBD1. The origin of this receptor is an adult man with Graves' hyperthyroidism. The sequenced sample was peripheral blood or thyroid tissue (not recorded which). The chain's CDR3 is CASSEMGQGNYGYTF. DNA of the CDR3: TGTGCCAGCAGCGAAATGGGACAGGGGAACTATGGCTACACCTTC.